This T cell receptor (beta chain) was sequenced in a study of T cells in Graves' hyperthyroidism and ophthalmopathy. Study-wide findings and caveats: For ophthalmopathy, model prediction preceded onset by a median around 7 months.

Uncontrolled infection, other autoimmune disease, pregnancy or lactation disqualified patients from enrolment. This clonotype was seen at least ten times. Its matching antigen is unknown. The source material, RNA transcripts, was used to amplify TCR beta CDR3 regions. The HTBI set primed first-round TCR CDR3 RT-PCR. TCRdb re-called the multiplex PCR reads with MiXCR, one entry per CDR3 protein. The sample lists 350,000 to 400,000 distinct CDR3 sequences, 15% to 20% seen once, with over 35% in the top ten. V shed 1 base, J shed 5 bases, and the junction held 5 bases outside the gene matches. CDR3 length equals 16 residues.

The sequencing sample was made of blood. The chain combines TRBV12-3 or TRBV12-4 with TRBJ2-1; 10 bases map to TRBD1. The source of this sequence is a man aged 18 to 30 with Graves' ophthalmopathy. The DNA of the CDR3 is TGTGCCAGCAGTTTAGGGACAGGGGGAGGGCACAATGAGCAGTTCTTC. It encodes CASSLGTGGGHNEQFF.